The 12 T cell receptor beta chains below come from one sample, sequenced in a study of shared clonotypes between healthy human individuals. Profiling relied on immunoSEQ multiplex PCR, and the TCRdb table lists in-frame clones only, not all of them. The table includes about 2 million clones, about 95% detected once. The naive CD8 population came from CD45RO-negative cells selected for CCR7, without terminally differentiated effector memory CD45RA+ cells. Specimen: naive CD8+ T cells sorted from blood. The receptors shown here come from a man aged 18 to 30 in good health.

This chain uses TRBV5-6 with TRBJ2-4, with TRBD1 matching 10 bases. J lost 2 bases, V lost 4 bases, and 12 bases had no gene match. This CDR3 comprises 18 residues. Germline CDR1 is SGHDT and CDR2 is YYEEEE. CDR3 nucleotides: TGTGCCAGCAGCGGGGTCTCGACAGGGGGCCTTTCCAAAAACATTCAGTACTTC. It is translated as CASSGVSTGGLSKNIQYF.

CDR3 sequence (DNA): TGTGCCAGCAGTTTTTCGCCGCTCACTGAAGCTTTCTTT. This translates into CASSFSPLTEAFF. The genes are TRBV28 and TRBJ1-1; D remains ambiguous. The germline gives CDR1 MDHEN, CDR2 SYDVKM. V lost 3 bases and J lost 4, with 9 bases in between. The CDR3 spans 13 residues.

With regard to this clone: Other DNA sequences from this sample encode an identical CDR3 as well. The chain uses TRBV7-2 and TRBJ2-7; D uncertain. V gave up 3 bases and J gave up 1 base, with 7 bases separating them. CDR3 length: 13 amino acids. The germline V gene has CDR1 SGHTA and CDR2 FQGNSA. Here the CDR3 DNA reads TGTGCCAGCAGCTTGGGGTTATCCTACGAGCAGTACTTC. It encodes CASSLGLSYEQYF.

The chain combines TRBV28 with TRBJ1-2; D is unresolved. This CDR3 is built from 14 residues. The germline CDR1 and CDR2 sequences are MDHEN and SYDVKM. Trimming pared 3 bases from V and 8 bases from J, leaving 16 bases between. DNA for the CDR3: TGTGCCAGCAGTTTGATTTTAGAGGACGGGGGCTACACCTTC. It translates to CASSLILEDGGYTF.

The V gene is TRBV19, the J gene TRBJ2-7; TRBD2 agrees at 8 bases. The CDR3 is 14 residues long. The trim removed 4 bases at V and 6 bases at J, leaving 8 bases unmatched. Germline V lookup: CDR1 LNHDA, CDR2 SQIVND (reference sequence). CDR3 nucleotide sequence: TGTGCCAGTAGTACCGCCGGGACTAGAACCGAGCAGTACTTC. Its protein product is CASSTAGTRTEQYF. Based on the CDR3 plus reference TRBV19 and TRBJ2-7, the full variable domain is DGGITQSPKYLFRKEGQNVTLSCEQNLNHDAMYWYRQDPGQGLRLIYYSQIVNDFQKGDIAEGYSVSREKKESFPLTVTSAQKNPTAFYLCASSTAGTRTEQYFGPGTRLTVT.

This rearrangement joins TRBV19 to TRBJ2-7; D is undetermined. The V end lost 1 base, the J end lost 6 bases, and 13 bases lay between the germline ends. Germline CDR1 LNHDA, CDR2 SQIVND (reference sequence). CDR3 length: 14 amino acids. The CDR3: CASSIAGIAGEQYF. The CDR3 region has the DNA TGTGCCAGTAGTATAGCCGGTATAGCCGGCGAGCAGTACTTC.

The chain couples TRBV20-1 to TRBJ2-3; D unresolved. The CDR3 extends over 10 amino acids. The V gene's germline CDR1 is DFQATT and CDR2 SNEGSKA (reference sequence). The ends were cut back, 6 bases at V and 4 bases at J, with 5 bases in the middle. The CDR3 DNA reads TGCAGTGCGACGGCAGATACGCAGTATTTT. Translated: CSATADTQYF.

V is TRBV6-5 and J is TRBJ2-7; no firm D call. In germline, CDR1 is MNHEY, CDR2 SVGAGI. The CDR3 contains 14 residues. The V end was cut by 8 bases, the J end by 1 base, with 15 bases between. CDR3 protein: CASSNPGGSYEQYF. In nucleotides, the CDR3 is TGTGCCAGCTCCAACCCCGGTGGATCCTACGAGCAGTACTTC.

The table lists this clone with a few counts. The chain employs TRBV28 and TRBJ1-5; 10 positions match TRBD1. J lost 6 bases, V lost 4 bases, and 6 bases had no gene match. CDR1 is MDHEN, CDR2 SYDVKM, per germline. The CDR3 loop spans 15 amino acids. The CDR3, as DNA: TGTGCCAGCAGTTCGACAGGGGGCAAGAGTCAGCCCCAGCATTTT. This gives the protein CASSSTGGKSQPQHF.

This clone was found once. This chain links TRBV7-9 with TRBJ2-5; the D gene is possibly TRBD2 (6 bases). Germline V lookup: CDR1 SEHNR, CDR2 FQNEAQ (reference sequence). This CDR3 comprises 13 residues. V was clipped by 4 bases and J by 3 bases, with 9 bases between them. CDR3 DNA: TGTGCCAGCAGCTCGGTAGCGGAAGAGACCCAGTACTTC. Encoded protein: CASSSVAEETQYF.

Regarding this clone: Other DNA sequences within the sample encode an identical CDR3. The chain combines TRBV28 with TRBJ1-5; TRBD1 agrees at 8 bases. This CDR3 region has 15 residues. The V gene's germline CDR1 is MDHEN and CDR2 SYDVKM. With 3 bases clipped from V and 2 bases from J, the junction kept 3 bases outside the gene matches. Here the CDR3 reads CASSFSGGGNQPQHF. As DNA, the CDR3 is TGTGCCAGCAGTTTTTCAGGGGGCGGCAATCAGCCCCAGCATTTT.

The chain joins TRBV20-1 to TRBJ1-1, with D perhaps matching TRBD1 (6 bases). CDR1 is DFQATT and CDR2 is SNEGSKA in the germline V gene (reference sequence). V was cut by 8 bases and J by 7 bases, with 14 bases left in between. CDR3 length: 11 residues. CDR3 DNA sequence: TGCAGTCCTGAGGGGGGTGTTGAAGCTTTCTTT. Translating it yields CSPEGGVEAFF.